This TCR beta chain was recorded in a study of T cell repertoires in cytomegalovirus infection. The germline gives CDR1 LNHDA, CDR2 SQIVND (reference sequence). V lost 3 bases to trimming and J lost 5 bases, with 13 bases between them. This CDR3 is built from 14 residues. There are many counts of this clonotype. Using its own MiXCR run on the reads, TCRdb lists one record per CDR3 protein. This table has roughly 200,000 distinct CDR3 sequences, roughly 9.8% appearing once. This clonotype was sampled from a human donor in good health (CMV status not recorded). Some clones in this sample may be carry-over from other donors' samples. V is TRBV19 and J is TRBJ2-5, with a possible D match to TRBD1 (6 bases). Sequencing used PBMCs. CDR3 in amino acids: CASSITTGMETQYF. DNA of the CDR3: TGTGCCAGTAGTATCACGACAGGAATGGAGACCCAGTACTTC.